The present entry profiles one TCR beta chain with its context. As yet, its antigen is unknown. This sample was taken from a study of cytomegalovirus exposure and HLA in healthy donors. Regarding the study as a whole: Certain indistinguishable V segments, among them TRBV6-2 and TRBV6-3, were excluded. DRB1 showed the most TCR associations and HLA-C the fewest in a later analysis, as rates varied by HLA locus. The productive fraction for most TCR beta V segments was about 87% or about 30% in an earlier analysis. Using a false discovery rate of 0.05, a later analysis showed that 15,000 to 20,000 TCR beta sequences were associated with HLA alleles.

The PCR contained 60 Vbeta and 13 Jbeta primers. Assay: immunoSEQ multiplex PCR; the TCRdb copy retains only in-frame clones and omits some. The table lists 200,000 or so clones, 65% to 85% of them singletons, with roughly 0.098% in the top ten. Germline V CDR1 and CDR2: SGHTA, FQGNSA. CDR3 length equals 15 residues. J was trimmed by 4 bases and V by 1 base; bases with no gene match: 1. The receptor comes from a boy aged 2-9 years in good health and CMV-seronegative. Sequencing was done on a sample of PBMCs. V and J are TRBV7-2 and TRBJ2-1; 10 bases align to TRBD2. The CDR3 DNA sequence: TGTGCCAGCAGCTTAGAAGCGGGGGGGTACAATGAGCAGTTCTTC. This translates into CASSLEAGGYNEQFF.